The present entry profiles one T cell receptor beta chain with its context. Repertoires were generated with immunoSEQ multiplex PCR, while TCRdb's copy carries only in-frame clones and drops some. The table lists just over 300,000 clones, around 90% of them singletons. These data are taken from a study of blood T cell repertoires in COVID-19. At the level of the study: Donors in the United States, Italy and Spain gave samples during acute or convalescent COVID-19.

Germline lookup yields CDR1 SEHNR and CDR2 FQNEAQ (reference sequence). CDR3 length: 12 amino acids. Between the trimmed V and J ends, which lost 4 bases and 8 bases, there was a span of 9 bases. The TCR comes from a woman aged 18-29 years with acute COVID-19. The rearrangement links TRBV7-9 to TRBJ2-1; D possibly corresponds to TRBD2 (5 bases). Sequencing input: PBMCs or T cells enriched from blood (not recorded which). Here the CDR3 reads CASSSTRDEQFF. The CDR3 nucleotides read TGTGCCAGCAGCTCCACTAGAGATGAGCAGTTCTTC.